These 7 T cell receptor beta chains came from one sample sequenced in a study of blood T cell repertoires in COVID-19. Assay: immunoSEQ multiplex PCR; the TCRdb copy retains only in-frame clones and omits some. Counted here are approximately 70,000 clones, 70% to 90% occurring once; the ten biggest clones make up roughly a fifth. The specimen was peripheral blood. These receptors were obtained from a human donor in a cohort sampled during active COVID-19.

Only one count was recorded for this clone. The chain combines TRBV2 with TRBJ1-1; tentatively, D is TRBD1 (5 bases). The CDR3 totals 16 residues. V was shortened by 0 bases and J by 5 bases, with 16 bases between the two germline ends. Germline assignment: CDR1 SNHLY and CDR2 FYNNEI. The CDR3 is CASSEALGGSGTEAFF. CDR3 nucleotide sequence: TGTGCCAGCAGTGAAGCGCTTGGGGGGTCGGGGACTGAAGCTTTCTTT. The complete variable domain, with remaining parts taken from reference TRBV2 and TRBJ1-1, reads EPEVTQTPSHQVTQMGQEVILRCVPISNHLYFYWYRQILGQKVEFLVSFYNNEISEKSEIFDDQFSVERPDGSNFTLKIRSTKLEDSAMYFCASSEALGGSGTEAFFGQGTRLTVV.

This chain joins TRBV2 and TRBJ1-4; tentatively, D is TRBD1 (5 bases). With 7 bases removed from V and 6 bases from J, the gap between germline ends came to 15 bases. The CDR3 has 14 residues. CDR1 is SNHLY and CDR2 is FYNNEI in the germline V gene. The CDR3 loop is CASTGGWGDEKLFF. CDR3 bases: TGTGCCAGCACCGGAGGGTGGGGGGATGAAAAACTGTTTTTT. The entire variable domain, with the rest obtained from reference TRBV2 and TRBJ1-4, is as follows: EPEVTQTPSHQVTQMGQEVILRCVPISNHLYFYWYRQILGQKVEFLVSFYNNEISEKSEIFDDQFSVERPDGSNFTLKIRSTKLEDSAMYFCASTGGWGDEKLFFGSGTQLSVL.

The chain couples TRBV5-1 to TRBJ2-7, with TRBD2 as a possible D gene (5 bases). Germline V CDR1 and CDR2: SGHRS, YFSETQ. Between the trimmed V and J ends, which lost 0 bases and 2 bases, there was a span of 15 bases. The CDR3 is 16 amino acids. CDR3 residues: CASSLETSLGAYEQYF. Here the CDR3 DNA reads TGCGCCAGCAGCTTGGAAACTAGTTTGGGCGCCTACGAGCAGTACTTC.

CDR3 in amino acids: CASRASGRSTDTQYF. The DNA for the CDR3 is TGTGCCAGCAGGGCTAGCGGTCGGAGCACAGATACGCAGTATTTT. The chain uses TRBV2 and TRBJ2-3, with 7 bases matching TRBD2. This CDR3 contains 15 residues. Trimming at V came to 6 bases and at J to 0 bases, leaving 6 bases not matched to a gene. Per the germline V gene, CDR1 is SNHLY and CDR2 is FYNNEI.

The chain recombines TRBV6-5 with TRBJ1-5; TRBD1 agrees at 9 bases. Germline V lookup: CDR1 MNHEY, CDR2 SVGAGI. V was clipped by 6 bases and J by 3 bases; unmatched bases: 3. The CDR3 is 14 amino acids. The CDR3 coding sequence is TGTGCCAGCAGGCCACAGGGGGCCAATCAGCCCCAGCATTTT. Translated, it gives CASRPQGANQPQHF.

V gene TRBV2 combines with J gene TRBJ2-3, with TRBD2 matching over 10 bases. Unmatched junction bases numbered 6, after V lost 10 bases and J lost 2 bases. Germline V gene data show CDR1 as SNHLY and CDR2 as FYNNEI. This CDR3 comprises 14 residues. The CDR3 protein is CATIAGGPTDTQYF. The CDR3 DNA follows: TGTGCCACCATAGCGGGGGGCCCCACAGATACGCAGTATTTT. The entire variable domain, with the rest obtained from reference TRBV2 and TRBJ2-3, is as follows: EPEVTQTPSHQVTQMGQEVILRCVPISNHLYFYWYRQILGQKVEFLVSFYNNEISEKSEIFDDQFSVERPDGSNFTLKIRSTKLEDSAMYFCATIAGGPTDTQYFGPGTRLTVL.

This chain links TRBV6-2 or TRBV6-3 with TRBJ1-1, with D possibly matching TRBD1 (6 bases). Germline CDR1 reads MNHEY; CDR2 reads SVGEGT. The V and J ends lost 6 bases and 4 bases respectively, with 27 bases between them. The CDR3 is 18 residues long. This CDR3 is CASSLGTILTGRATEAFF. The CDR3 DNA reads as TGTGCCAGCAGCCTAGGGACAATTCTTACCGGTCGAGCCACTGAAGCTTTCTTT.